A selection of T cell receptor beta chains follows, all from one sample in a study of early T cells in non-severe SARS-CoV-2 infection. In TCRdb, the 5' RACE reads were re-called with MiXCR into one record per CDR3 protein. The sample has about 77,000 distinct CDR3 sequences; approximately 9.1% are singletons. The sample was whole blood. Receptors were obtained from an adult who was a healthcare worker with PCR-confirmed SARS-CoV-2 infection or an uninfected control (not recorded which). Both conserved end residues are trimmed from each CDR3.

J	length	V	CDR3
TRBJ1-1	11	TRBV9	ASSVDQDTEAF
TRBJ1-5	11	TRBV6-4	ASSGDVNQPQH
TRBJ2-3	14	TRBV5-1	ASSFGSSLRTDTQY
TRBJ1-1	12	TRBV20-1	SATRPGQPPEAF
TRBJ1-1	12	TRBV5-1	ASSLLGQPSEAF
TRBJ1-5	12	TRBV3-1	ASSQVPGDQPQH
TRBJ2-7	13	TRBV11-1	ASGPHPDRAYEQY
TRBJ2-2	13	TRBV30	AWSVGTSDTGELF
TRBJ2-5	9	TRBV6-6	ASSYLETQY
TRBJ2-3	13	TRBV5-5	ASSTRQGRTDTQY
TRBJ2-1	10	TRBV7-2	ASSLGGQLQF
TRBJ1-4	10	TRBV19	ASRQGHEKLF
TRBJ1-5	10	TRBV27	ASSPGNQPQH
TRBJ2-5	13	TRBV5-5	ASSRPGLAGETQY
TRBJ1-5	14	TRBV27	ASSGLGQGANQPQH
TRBJ2-2	16	TRBV7-2	ASSLVSSGLAGKGELF
TRBJ2-3	14	TRBV5-1	ASSESSGSVFDTQY
TRBJ2-1	11	TRBV12-3/TRBV12-4	ASSLRDRNEQF
TRBJ1-6	11	TRBV7-2	ASRERGGSPLH
TRBJ2-7	12	TRBV2	VSPGQVRPYEQY
TRBJ1-3	13	TRBV6-1	ASSEWEEGGNTIY
TRBJ2-1	14	TRBV11-2	ASSYSPSGYNNEQF
TRBJ2-5	10	TRBV10-1	ASSRDSGTQY
TRBJ2-7	13	TRBV28	ASSLPPGDPREQY
TRBJ2-5	13	TRBV11-2	ASSLEMGTRETQY
TRBJ1-1	13	TRBV2	ASRKQAPELTEAF
TRBJ1-1	11	TRBV29-1	SARPGGVAEAF
TRBJ2-1	13	TRBV20-1	SARDGRGDYNEQF
TRBJ2-2	12	TRBV20-1	SATKGGNTGELF
TRBJ2-2	13	TRBV28	ASRVGQGYTGELF
TRBJ1-5	11	TRBV3-1	ASSQDLGQPQH
TRBJ1-3	12	TRBV28	ASKTDYSGNTIY
TRBJ2-5	12	TRBV10-3	AISETGGGKTQY
TRBJ2-7	11	TRBV2	ASSDARAAGQY
TRBJ2-1	16	TRBV4-2	ASSQEGLAGVSVNEQF
TRBJ2-5	13	TRBV7-9	ASSRARDGQETQY
TRBJ1-1	13	TRBV10-2	ASSRRTGGGTEAF
TRBJ2-1	14	TRBV28	ASSKTGGGAYNEQF
TRBJ1-4	13	TRBV4-1	ASSQPRFANEKLF
TRBJ1-6	11	TRBV10-1	ASSPGRYSPLH
TRBJ1-5	13	TRBV6-5	ASSRAKQGNQPQH
TRBJ2-1	13	TRBV5-1	ASSPGLAGVAGQF
TRBJ2-2	14	TRBV19	ASSILGSGISWELF
TRBJ2-1	14	TRBV7-2	ASSAQSGTGRDEQF
TRBJ2-3	11	TRBV7-3	ASSGRAADTQY
TRBJ2-3	12	TRBV5-1	ASSMSGGTDTQY
TRBJ2-4	13	TRBV27	ASSTPGGGKNIQY